This T cell receptor (beta chain) emerged from a study of regulatory T cells in long-lasting Graves disease. From germline, CDR1 is SGHRS and CDR2 YFSETQ. Trimming took 4 bases from V and 2 from J, leaving 12 bases between them. The CDR3 runs to 14 residues. The time point is: newly diagnosed GD, antithyroid drugs for less than 3 months. Extracted RNA from PBMCs served as the source of the TCR library. Arm-PCR of CDR3 regions and iRepertoire HTBI primers were the basis on which TCR beta libraries were built. TCRdb re-derived calls from the multiplex PCR reads in MiXCR, one entry per CDR3 protein. The table has some 600,000 distinct CDR3 sequences, roughly a sixth seen once. General observations from the study: Compared with new cases, persistent Graves' patients showed reduced TCR diversity.

Concerning this clonotype: Its specificity is unknown.

This sample was shared with a second study, whose subject was T cells in Graves' hyperthyroidism and ophthalmopathy. That work adds: Exclusion of patients followed from uncontrolled infection, other autoimmune disease, pregnancy or lactation.

Sequenced material: peripheral blood mononuclear cells (PBMCs), taken at new diagnosis, from a patient treated with antithyroid drugs. The source of this sequence is a man in his late teens or twenties with Graves disease. V is TRBV5-1 and J is TRBJ2-5; D is possibly TRBD1 (6 bases). CDR3 amino acids: CASSRGHGQETQYF. The CDR3 DNA follows: TGCGCCAGCAGCCGGGGACATGGACAAGAGACCCAGTACTTC.